This is a list of T cell receptor beta chains from one sample in a study of T cell responses to AZD1222 COVID-19 vaccine. The assay was immunoSEQ multiplex PCR, and TCRdb's table has in-frame clones only and misses some. The data hold about 120,000 clones, with around 85% observed a single time. The input for sequencing was peripheral blood, taken on day 0 of AZD1222 vaccination. The receptors stem from an adult in good health. Each CDR3 is given with its conserved first and last residue. Fields, in order: V gene, clone size, J gene, D gene, CDR3 protein, CDR3 DNA. D genes are given only for firm matches. Only some rows state a clone size, as once, few, many or a class for expanded clones.

v_call: TRBV28; clone_size: -; j_call: TRBJ2-1; d_call: -; cdr3_aa: CASSLLSDRPYNEQFF; cdr3_nt: TGTGCCAGCAGTTTACTTAGCGACAGGCCCTACAATGAGCAGTTCTTC
v_call: TRBV27; clone_size: -; j_call: TRBJ2-1; d_call: TRBD2; cdr3_aa: CASSLGTSGDNEQFF; cdr3_nt: TGTGCCAGCAGTTTGGGGACTAGCGGAGACAATGAGCAGTTCTTC
v_call: TRBV11-3; clone_size: -; j_call: TRBJ2-1; d_call: -; cdr3_aa: CASSLDRGAPWGNEQFF; cdr3_nt: TGTGCCAGCAGCTTAGATCGCGGGGCCCCATGGGGCAATGAGCAGTTCTTC
v_call: TRBV6-5; clone_size: -; j_call: TRBJ1-2; d_call: -; cdr3_aa: CASSYLDRRNYGYTF; cdr3_nt: TGTGCCAGCAGTTACTTGGACCGGCGTAACTATGGCTACACCTTC
v_call: TRBV3-1/TRBV3-2; clone_size: -; j_call: TRBJ2-7; d_call: -; cdr3_aa: CASSQGSYEQYF; cdr3_nt: TGTGCCAGCAGCCAAGGCTCCTACGAGCAGTACTTC
v_call: TRBV18; clone_size: -; j_call: TRBJ1-4; d_call: -; cdr3_aa: CASSANPAGTGLNEKLFF; cdr3_nt: TGTGCCAGCTCAGCCAACCCTGCGGGGACGGGTTTAAATGAAAAACTGTTTTTT
v_call: TRBV15; clone_size: -; j_call: TRBJ1-2; d_call: -; cdr3_aa: CATSRDLSPDPTDGYTF; cdr3_nt: TGTGCCACCAGCAGAGATTTGTCCCCGGACCCAACGGATGGCTACACCTTC
v_call: TRBV2; clone_size: -; j_call: TRBJ1-1; d_call: TRBD1; cdr3_aa: CASSWDRGNTEAFF; cdr3_nt: TGTGCCAGCAGCTGGGACAGGGGGAACACTGAAGCTTTCTTT
v_call: TRBV18; clone_size: -; j_call: TRBJ1-1; d_call: -; cdr3_aa: CASSPAYSQGFNTEAFF; cdr3_nt: TGTGCCAGCTCACCGGCCTACAGTCAGGGATTCAACACTGAAGCTTTCTTT
v_call: TRBV7-8; clone_size: -; j_call: TRBJ1-6; d_call: -; cdr3_aa: CASSPEGGENPPLHF; cdr3_nt: TGTGCCAGCAGCCCTGAGGGGGGCGAGAATCCACCCCTCCACTTT
v_call: TRBV7-9; clone_size: -; j_call: TRBJ1-5; d_call: -; cdr3_aa: CASSLDTGTPQHF; cdr3_nt: TGTGCCAGCAGCTTAGATACCGGCACGCCCCAGCATTTT
v_call: TRBV6-5; clone_size: -; j_call: TRBJ1-1; d_call: -; cdr3_aa: CASSPRDRNTEAFF; cdr3_nt: TGTGCCAGCAGCCCCCGGGACCGGAACACTGAAGCTTTCTTT
v_call: TRBV29-1; clone_size: -; j_call: TRBJ1-1; d_call: -; cdr3_aa: CSARGVEAFF; cdr3_nt: TGCAGCGCGCGCGGCGTGGAAGCTTTCTTT
v_call: TRBV10-3; clone_size: -; j_call: TRBJ2-2; d_call: TRBD1; cdr3_aa: CAIRPTGGLYTGELFF; cdr3_nt: TGTGCCATCAGACCCACAGGGGGGTTGTACACCGGGGAGCTGTTTTTT
v_call: TRBV7-9; clone_size: once; j_call: TRBJ1-1; d_call: -; cdr3_aa: CASSLSGGRTPVNTEAFF; cdr3_nt: TGTGCCAGCAGCTTAAGTGGCGGACGGACTCCAGTAAACACTGAAGCTTTCTTT
v_call: TRBV2; clone_size: -; j_call: TRBJ1-4; d_call: TRBD1; cdr3_aa: CATGQISTNEKLFF; cdr3_nt: TGTGCCACGGGACAGATTTCAACTAATGAAAAACTGTTTTTT
v_call: TRBV27; clone_size: -; j_call: TRBJ2-3; d_call: TRBD2; cdr3_aa: CASRDRAGGQYF; cdr3_nt: TGTGCCAGCAGGGACCGGGCGGGGGGACAGTATTTT
v_call: TRBV29-1; clone_size: -; j_call: TRBJ1-1; d_call: -; cdr3_aa: CSVDTGHTEAFF; cdr3_nt: TGCAGCGTTGACACAGGGCATACTGAAGCTTTCTTT
v_call: TRBV6-5; clone_size: -; j_call: TRBJ2-7; d_call: -; cdr3_aa: CASSPSPRVEQYF; cdr3_nt: TGTGCCAGCAGTCCCTCCCCCCGCGTCGAGCAGTACTTC
v_call: TRBV5-1; clone_size: -; j_call: TRBJ2-2; d_call: -; cdr3_aa: CASSSEYPTRNTGELFF; cdr3_nt: TGCGCCAGCAGCTCCGAATATCCGACGAGAAACACCGGGGAGCTGTTTTTT
v_call: TRBV6-6; clone_size: -; j_call: TRBJ2-7; d_call: TRBD1; cdr3_aa: CASRQQGAEYEQYF; cdr3_nt: TGTGCCAGCAGGCAACAGGGGGCCGAATACGAGCAGTACTTC
v_call: TRBV5-4; clone_size: -; j_call: TRBJ1-2; d_call: -; cdr3_aa: CASSLSSPGGNYGYTF; cdr3_nt: TGTGCCAGCAGCTTGTCGTCTCCGGGGGGGAACTATGGCTACACCTTC
v_call: TRBV6-2/TRBV6-3; clone_size: -; j_call: TRBJ2-7; d_call: -; cdr3_aa: CASSPRDGSYEQYF; cdr3_nt: TGTGCCAGCAGTCCCCGGGACGGTTCCTACGAGCAGTACTTC
v_call: TRBV7-6; clone_size: -; j_call: TRBJ2-1; d_call: TRBD2; cdr3_aa: CASSLGANAGGYNEQFF; cdr3_nt: TGTGCCAGCAGCTTAGGGGCTAACGCGGGGGGTTACAATGAGCAGTTCTTC
v_call: TRBV6-5; clone_size: many; j_call: TRBJ1-1; d_call: -; cdr3_aa: CASSSGRWGTEAFF; cdr3_nt: TGTGCCAGCAGTTCAGGGCGGTGGGGCACTGAAGCTTTCTTT